Listed below are T cell receptor beta chains from one sample, sequenced in a study of OX40 agonist ivuxolimab in advanced cancers. Here immunoSEQ multiplex PCR was the method, and the copy in TCRdb shows in-frame clones only, minus some. The table includes 14,000 or so clones, approximately 90% detected once. The sequencing here drew on CD4+ or CD8+ T cells sorted from blood, taken in a trial of the OX40 agonist ivuxolimab. Every receptor here comes from an adult with an advanced solid tumor such as melanoma, head and neck, liver or kidney cancer. The CDR3 runs from the conserved cysteine through the conserved F or W. Fields, in order: J gene, V gene, D gene, clone size, CDR3 DNA, CDR3 protein. The D gene is left open where the match is weak. Clone size is given for some rows only: seen once, a few or many times, or a class if the clone is expanded.

J gene: TRBJ1-1
V gene: TRBV4-1
D gene: -
clone size: -
CDR3 DNA: TGCGCCAGCAGCCACGGCGGTATAGGGAGTAGGGACACTGAAGCTTTCTTT
CDR3 protein: CASSHGGIGSRDTEAFF

J gene: TRBJ2-1
V gene: TRBV5-1
D gene: -
clone size: -
CDR3 DNA: TGCGCCAGCAGCTTGGCTGGGGTTTATTACAATGAGCAGTTCTTC
CDR3 protein: CASSLAGVYYNEQFF

J gene: TRBJ2-2
V gene: TRBV5-1
D gene: TRBD1
clone size: -
CDR3 DNA: TGCGCCAGCAGACCGGGACAGCGAACAGGCTGGGAGCTGTTTTTT
CDR3 protein: CASRPGQRTGWELFF

J gene: TRBJ1-6
V gene: TRBV7-6
D gene: TRBD1
clone size: -
CDR3 DNA: TGTGCCAGCAGCTTAGGGGACAGCCAAGGGAAGCCCCTCCACTTT
CDR3 protein: CASSLGDSQGKPLHF

J gene: TRBJ1-5
V gene: TRBV2
D gene: -
clone size: large
CDR3 DNA: TGTGCCAGCAGTGAAGCATTTAGCAATCAGCCCCAGCATTTT
CDR3 protein: CASSEAFSNQPQHF

J gene: TRBJ1-2
V gene: TRBV10-2
D gene: -
clone size: -
CDR3 DNA: TGCGCCAGCAGTGAACCTCAGGGCAGGGCAGGGGCCACCGCGATCGGCTACACCTTC
CDR3 protein: CASSEPQGRAGATAIGYTF

J gene: TRBJ1-1
V gene: TRBV6-5
D gene: -
clone size: -
CDR3 DNA: TGTGCCAGCAGTTACTCTGGGGGGAACACTGAAGCTTTCTTT
CDR3 protein: CASSYSGGNTEAFF

J gene: TRBJ2-7
V gene: TRBV2
D gene: TRBD1
clone size: -
CDR3 DNA: TGTGCCATAGGGACAGGGGTTTACGAGCAGTACTTC
CDR3 protein: CAIGTGVYEQYF

J gene: TRBJ2-2
V gene: TRBV27
D gene: -
clone size: -
CDR3 DNA: TGTGCCAGCGGTTTTGAGGGGACCGCGGGCACCGGGGAGCTGTTTTTT
CDR3 protein: CASGFEGTAGTGELFF

J gene: TRBJ1-2
V gene: TRBV6-5
D gene: -
clone size: -
CDR3 DNA: TGTGCCAGCAGCCCAGGAGCTAACTATGGCTACACCTTC
CDR3 protein: CASSPGANYGYTF

J gene: TRBJ1-2
V gene: TRBV6-5
D gene: -
clone size: -
CDR3 DNA: TGTGCCAGCAGTTACGGGCAGGGGAGCTATGGCTACACCTTC
CDR3 protein: CASSYGQGSYGYTF

J gene: TRBJ2-7
V gene: TRBV4-1
D gene: TRBD1
clone size: -
CDR3 DNA: TGCGCCAGCAGCCACGCCGGGACAGGGGCCTACGAGCAGTACTTC
CDR3 protein: CASSHAGTGAYEQYF

J gene: TRBJ2-1
V gene: TRBV23-1
D gene: -
clone size: -
CDR3 DNA: TGCGCCAGCAGGCCGGGCCTTTGGGGGGTAGAGCAGTTCTTC
CDR3 protein: CASRPGLWGVEQFF

J gene: TRBJ1-3
V gene: TRBV7-2
D gene: -
clone size: -
CDR3 DNA: TGTGCCAGCAGCTTATGGGACCGGGAGTCAGCTGGAAACACCATATATTTT
CDR3 protein: CASSLWDRESAGNTIYF

J gene: TRBJ1-2
V gene: TRBV5-1
D gene: TRBD1
clone size: few
CDR3 DNA: TGCGCCAGCAGCACACAGGGGGAGATCGGTGGCTACACCTTC
CDR3 protein: CASSTQGEIGGYTF

J gene: TRBJ1-4
V gene: TRBV5-6
D gene: -
clone size: -
CDR3 DNA: TGTGCCAGCAGCTTGGCAACAGGAACTAATGAAAAACTGTTTTTT
CDR3 protein: CASSLATGTNEKLFF

J gene: TRBJ1-2
V gene: TRBV5-4
D gene: TRBD1
clone size: few
CDR3 DNA: TGTGCCAGCAGCCGGGACAGGGGAGGCTATGGCTACACCTTC
CDR3 protein: CASSRDRGGYGYTF

J gene: TRBJ1-3
V gene: TRBV6-1
D gene: -
clone size: -
CDR3 DNA: TGTGCCAGCAGTTCCCAGTACCGCGGAAACACCATATATTTT
CDR3 protein: CASSSQYRGNTIYF

J gene: TRBJ2-7
V gene: TRBV27
D gene: -
clone size: -
CDR3 DNA: TGTGCCAGCGGGGTAGGGGGGGCCTCTTTAAGCTCCTACGAGCAGCACTTC
CDR3 protein: CASGVGGASLSSYEQHF

J gene: TRBJ1-1
V gene: TRBV19
D gene: TRBD1
clone size: once
CDR3 DNA: TGTGCCAGTAGTATAGGAGACAGGGGCACTGAAGCTTTCTTT
CDR3 protein: CASSIGDRGTEAFF

J gene: TRBJ2-2
V gene: TRBV18
D gene: -
clone size: -
CDR3 DNA: TGTGCCAGCTCACTATCGTCAGGGATCGGGGAGCTGTTTTTT
CDR3 protein: CASSLSSGIGELFF

J gene: TRBJ2-2
V gene: TRBV27
D gene: TRBD1
clone size: -
CDR3 DNA: TGTGCCAGCAGTTTACAGGGGGCGGGCACCGGGGAGCTGTTTTTT
CDR3 protein: CASSLQGAGTGELFF

J gene: TRBJ1-6
V gene: TRBV5-8
D gene: -
clone size: -
CDR3 DNA: TGTGCCAGCAGCTTGGCGTTGGTTGAAAGGGATTCACCCCTCCACTTT
CDR3 protein: CASSLALVERDSPLHF

J gene: TRBJ1-6
V gene: TRBV11-2
D gene: -
clone size: -
CDR3 DNA: TGTGCCAGCAGCCAGCAACCCACAAATTCACCCCTCCACTTT
CDR3 protein: CASSQQPTNSPLHF

J gene: TRBJ1-5
V gene: TRBV4-1
D gene: TRBD1
clone size: -
CDR3 DNA: TGCGCCAGCAGCCAAGAGAGGACAGGGCCAGGGCCCCAGCATTTT
CDR3 protein: CASSQERTGPGPQHF

J gene: TRBJ1-1
V gene: TRBV11-2
D gene: -
clone size: few
CDR3 DNA: TGTGCCAGCAGCGCAGAGGGTTTCGGGACTGAAGCTTTCTTT
CDR3 protein: CASSAEGFGTEAFF

J gene: TRBJ1-6
V gene: TRBV29-1
D gene: -
clone size: -
CDR3 DNA: TGCAGCGTTGCCACAAGGGGGGGCCCCCTCCACTTT
CDR3 protein: CSVATRGGPLHF

J gene: TRBJ1-4
V gene: TRBV7-9
D gene: -
clone size: -
CDR3 DNA: TGTGCCAGCAGCCATGAGCCTTTTTCAACTAATGAAAAACTGTTTTTT
CDR3 protein: CASSHEPFSTNEKLFF

J gene: TRBJ1-5
V gene: TRBV5-1
D gene: -
clone size: -
CDR3 DNA: TGCGCCAGCAGCCCGGATACAGGGCCTAATCAGCCCCAGCATTTT
CDR3 protein: CASSPDTGPNQPQHF

J gene: TRBJ2-3
V gene: TRBV14
D gene: TRBD2
clone size: -
CDR3 DNA: TGTGCCAGCAGCCATTTCGTCGGACTAGCAGCAGATACGCAGTATTTT
CDR3 protein: CASSHFVGLAADTQYF

J gene: TRBJ2-7
V gene: TRBV19
D gene: -
clone size: -
CDR3 DNA: TGTGCCAGTAGTCCCACGGTGGAGGGTGGCGAGCAGTACTTC
CDR3 protein: CASSPTVEGGEQYF

J gene: TRBJ1-6
V gene: TRBV30
D gene: -
clone size: -
CDR3 DNA: TGTGCCTCATACGGGGGAAACTATAATTCACCCCTCCACTTT
CDR3 protein: CASYGGNYNSPLHF

J gene: TRBJ2-5
V gene: TRBV7-6
D gene: -
clone size: few
CDR3 DNA: TGTGCCAGCAGCTTACCGTCGGTGTTGGAGACCCAGTACTTC
CDR3 protein: CASSLPSVLETQYF

J gene: TRBJ2-7
V gene: TRBV7-2
D gene: TRBD2
clone size: -
CDR3 DNA: TGTGCCAGCAGCTTGGGGACTAGCGGCTTCTACGAGCAGTACTTC
CDR3 protein: CASSLGTSGFYEQYF

J gene: TRBJ2-5
V gene: TRBV19
D gene: TRBD2
clone size: -
CDR3 DNA: TGTGCCAGTAGTATGGGCCTAGCGGGGGGCCAAGAGACCCAGTACTTC
CDR3 protein: CASSMGLAGGQETQYF

J gene: TRBJ2-7
V gene: TRBV19
D gene: TRBD2
clone size: -
CDR3 DNA: TGTGCCAGTAGAGGGCTAGCGGGGGATCCCTACGAGCAGTACTTC
CDR3 protein: CASRGLAGDPYEQYF

J gene: TRBJ1-4
V gene: TRBV6-5
D gene: -
clone size: once
CDR3 DNA: TGTGCCAGCAGCCTCCCGGGGGAAAAACTGTTTTTT
CDR3 protein: CASSLPGEKLFF

J gene: TRBJ2-7
V gene: TRBV10-2
D gene: TRBD2
clone size: -
CDR3 DNA: TGCGCCAGCAGTGAGCCCCCGAGCGGGGGAGTATACGAGCAGTACTTC
CDR3 protein: CASSEPPSGGVYEQYF

J gene: TRBJ1-3
V gene: TRBV5-1
D gene: TRBD1
clone size: -
CDR3 DNA: TGCGCCAGCAGCTTGGAGGACAGGAACTCTGGAAACACCATATATTTT
CDR3 protein: CASSLEDRNSGNTIYF

J gene: TRBJ1-1
V gene: TRBV4-1
D gene: TRBD1
clone size: -
CDR3 DNA: TGCGCCAGCAGCCAAGATCGGCAGGGGGCAGGCACTGAAGCTTTCTTT
CDR3 protein: CASSQDRQGAGTEAFF

J gene: TRBJ1-2
V gene: TRBV6-5
D gene: -
clone size: -
CDR3 DNA: TGTGCCAGCAGTTACAGGGGCTCTAACTATGGCTACACCTTC
CDR3 protein: CASSYRGSNYGYTF

J gene: TRBJ1-1
V gene: TRBV5-1
D gene: -
clone size: -
CDR3 DNA: TGCGCCAGCAGCAGGGCCCTCCTGAACACTGAAGCTTTCTTT
CDR3 protein: CASSRALLNTEAFF

J gene: TRBJ1-3
V gene: TRBV28
D gene: TRBD1
clone size: -
CDR3 DNA: TGTGCCAGCAGATCATTGCCCGGGACAGATTCCGTAGGCACCATATATTTT
CDR3 protein: CASRSLPGTDSVGTIYF

J gene: TRBJ1-2
V gene: TRBV9
D gene: -
clone size: -
CDR3 DNA: TGTGCCAGCAGCGTAGGAGTCGGGGATTATGGCTACACCTTC
CDR3 protein: CASSVGVGDYGYTF

J gene: TRBJ1-1
V gene: TRBV18
D gene: TRBD1
clone size: -
CDR3 DNA: TGTGCCAGCTCACCACCTCTCCGGACAGGGACAACTGAAGCTTTCTTT
CDR3 protein: CASSPPLRTGTTEAFF

J gene: TRBJ2-3
V gene: TRBV7-2
D gene: TRBD1
clone size: -
CDR3 DNA: TGTGCCAGCAGCCCGGGACAGGCCGGGGATACGCAGTATTTT
CDR3 protein: CASSPGQAGDTQYF